The source of this TCR beta chain is a study of response to subunit inactivated influenza vaccine. Study-wide results and caveats: Only a handful of new T cells, the authors suggested, are recruited with each seasonal influenza vaccination.

Of note for this clonotype: The antigen is unknown.

Trimming stripped 2 bases from V and 8 bases from J, with 17 bases between. The CDR3 is 15 amino acids. The germline CDR1 and CDR2 sequences are SGDLS and YYNGEE. MiXCR was run by TCRdb on the RT-PCR reads, yielding one entry per CDR3 protein. Altogether approximately 520,000 distinct CDR3 sequences are present, about 25% being singletons, with the ten largest covering around 1.8%. The starting material was CD4+ T cells sorted from PBMCs, obtained about 5 days after vaccination. The clonotype comes from a man between 45 and 60 years old who received an inactivated influenza vaccine. V usage is TRBV9 and J usage is TRBJ2-1, with D hard to call. The CDR3 spells CASSVGPVPRDEQFF. In DNA form, the CDR3 reads TGTGCCAGCAGCGTCGGGCCGGTCCCACGGGATGAGCAGTTCTTC.